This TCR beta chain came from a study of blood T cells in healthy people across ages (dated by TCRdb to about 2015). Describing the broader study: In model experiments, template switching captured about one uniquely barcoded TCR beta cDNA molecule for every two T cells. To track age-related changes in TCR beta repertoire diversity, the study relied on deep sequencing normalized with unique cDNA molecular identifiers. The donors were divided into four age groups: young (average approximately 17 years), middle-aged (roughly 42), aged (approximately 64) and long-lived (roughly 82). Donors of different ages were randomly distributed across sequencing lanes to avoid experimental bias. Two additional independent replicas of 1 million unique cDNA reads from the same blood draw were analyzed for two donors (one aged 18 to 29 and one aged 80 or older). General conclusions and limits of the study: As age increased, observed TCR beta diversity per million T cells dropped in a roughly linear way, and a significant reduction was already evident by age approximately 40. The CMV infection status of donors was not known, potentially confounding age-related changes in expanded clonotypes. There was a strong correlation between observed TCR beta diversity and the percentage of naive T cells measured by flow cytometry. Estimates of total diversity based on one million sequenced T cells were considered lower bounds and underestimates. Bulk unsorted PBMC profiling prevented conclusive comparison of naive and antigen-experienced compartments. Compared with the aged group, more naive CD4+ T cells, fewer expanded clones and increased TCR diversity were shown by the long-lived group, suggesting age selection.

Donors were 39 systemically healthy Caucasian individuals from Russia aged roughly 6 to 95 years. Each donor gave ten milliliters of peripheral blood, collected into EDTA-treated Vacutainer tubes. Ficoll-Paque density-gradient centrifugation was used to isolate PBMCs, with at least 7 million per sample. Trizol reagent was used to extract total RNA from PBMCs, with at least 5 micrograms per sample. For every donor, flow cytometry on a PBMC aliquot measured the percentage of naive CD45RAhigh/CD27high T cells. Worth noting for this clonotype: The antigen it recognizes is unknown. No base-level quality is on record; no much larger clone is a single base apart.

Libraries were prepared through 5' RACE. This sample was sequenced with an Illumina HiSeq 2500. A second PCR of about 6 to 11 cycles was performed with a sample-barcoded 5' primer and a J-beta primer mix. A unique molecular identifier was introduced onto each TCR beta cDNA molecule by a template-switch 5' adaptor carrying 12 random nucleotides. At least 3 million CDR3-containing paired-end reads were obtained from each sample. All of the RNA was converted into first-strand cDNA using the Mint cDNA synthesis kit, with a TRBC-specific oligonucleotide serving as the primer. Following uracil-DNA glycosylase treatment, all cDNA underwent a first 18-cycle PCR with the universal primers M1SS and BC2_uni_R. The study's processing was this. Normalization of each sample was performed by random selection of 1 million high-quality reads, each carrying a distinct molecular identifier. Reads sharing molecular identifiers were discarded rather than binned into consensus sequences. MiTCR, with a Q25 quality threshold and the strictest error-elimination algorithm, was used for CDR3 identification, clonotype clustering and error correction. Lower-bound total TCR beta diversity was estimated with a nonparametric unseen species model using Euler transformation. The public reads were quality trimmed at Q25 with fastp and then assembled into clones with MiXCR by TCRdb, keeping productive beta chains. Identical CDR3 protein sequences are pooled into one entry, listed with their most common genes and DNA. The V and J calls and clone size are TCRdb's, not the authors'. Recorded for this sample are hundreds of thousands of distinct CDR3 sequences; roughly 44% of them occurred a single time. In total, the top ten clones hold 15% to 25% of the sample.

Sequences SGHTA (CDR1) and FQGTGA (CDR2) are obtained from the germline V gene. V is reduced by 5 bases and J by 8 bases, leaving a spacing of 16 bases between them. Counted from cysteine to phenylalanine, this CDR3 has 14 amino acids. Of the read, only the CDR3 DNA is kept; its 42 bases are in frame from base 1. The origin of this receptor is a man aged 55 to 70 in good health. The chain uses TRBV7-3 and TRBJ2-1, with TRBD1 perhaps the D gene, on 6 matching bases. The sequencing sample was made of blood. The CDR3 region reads CASSPGVGVHEQFF. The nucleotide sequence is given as TGTGCCAGCAGCCCAGGGGTTGGGGTCCATGAGCAGTTCTTC.